The 22 T cell receptor beta chains in this list originate from one sample, sequenced in a study of regulatory T cells in long-lasting Graves disease. Time point meaning: persistent/refractory GD, antithyroid drugs over 5 years with positive TRAb. From PBMCs, RNA was extracted and then used to make the TCR library. Construction of TCR beta libraries relied on iRepertoire HTBI primers and on Arm-PCR targeting CDR3 regions. TCRdb used MiXCR to reprocess the multiplex PCR reads, holding one entry per CDR3 protein. The sample has 310,000 or so distinct CDR3 sequences, 22% seen once. The sequencing used peripheral blood mononuclear cells (PBMCs), collected when the disease was refractory, from a patient treated with antithyroid drugs. Receptors were obtained from a female donor with Graves disease.

The count of this clonotype is one. This chain connects TRBV2 to TRBJ2-1, with 7 bases identical to TRBD1. V trimming: 4 bases; J trimming: 6 bases; junction bases outside the gene matches: 3. This CDR3 region has 13 residues. The germline V gene has CDR1 SNHLY and CDR2 FYNNEI. This CDR3 reads CASSGTGLNEQFF. The CDR3 nucleotides read TGTGCCAGCAGTGGGACAGGACTCAATGAGCAGTTCTTC.

Many counts were recorded for this clonotype. This chain uses TRBV20-1 with TRBJ2-7, with 13 bases matching TRBD2. The CDR3 loop spans 13 amino acids. The germline gives CDR1 DFQATT, CDR2 SNEGSKA (reference sequence). CDR3 bases: TGCAGCGCCAGGACTAGCGGGAGCTACGAGCAGTACTTC. As protein: CSARTSGSYEQYF.

Of note for this clonotype: A read error may produce the germline difference seen at one junction end. The CDR3 here is CAIMDSSYEQHF. CDR3 DNA sequence: TGTGCCATCATGGACTCATCCTACGAGCAGCACTTC. J is TRBJ2-7 and V is TRBV10-3; D possibly corresponds to TRBD2 (5 bases). CDR3 size: 12 residues. Germline assignment: CDR1 ENHRY and CDR2 SYGVKD.

This clonotype was counted at least ten times. The chain carries TRBV10-3 and TRBJ1-4; weak D call: TRBD1 (5 bases). This CDR3 has 16 amino acids. V gave up 0 bases and J gave up 5 bases, with 13 bases separating them. The germline V gene has CDR1 ENHRY and CDR2 SYGVKD. The CDR3 loop reads CAISESGGVTNEKLFF. The CDR3 bases are TGTGCCATCAGTGAGTCTGGAGGGGTGACAAATGAAAAACTGTTTTTT.

This clonotype turned up a few times. V gene TRBV27 combines with J gene TRBJ1-2; 7 bases are shared with TRBD1. Trimming took 5 bases from V and 2 from J; bases not matched to a gene: 8. CDR1 MNHEY and CDR2 SMNVEV come from the germline V gene (reference sequence). This CDR3 is built from 15 residues. The CDR3 DNA reads TGTGCCAGCAGTAGACAGGCGGGACAGAACTATGGCTACACCTTC. Residues: CASSRQAGQNYGYTF.

The chain links TRBV20-1 to TRBJ1-1; D is possibly TRBD1 (5 bases). The CDR3 runs 15 residues. The V end lost 3 bases, the J end lost 1 base, and 15 bases lay between the germline ends. CDR1 and CDR2 (germline): DFQATT, SNEGSKA (reference sequence). The CDR3 spells CSASLEGTANTEAFF. In DNA form, the CDR3 reads TGCAGTGCTAGTTTGGAAGGGACCGCGAACACTGAAGCTTTCTTT.

This clonotype was seen at least ten times. This chain connects TRBV4-3 to TRBJ2-5; D gene uncertain. V lost 0 bases and J lost 2, with 4 bases in between. The CDR3 consists of 13 residues. Germline loops: CDR1 LGHNA, CDR2 YSLEER. CDR3 bases: TGCGCCAGCAGCCAAGATCCGCAAGAGACCCAGTACTTC. Encoded protein: CASSQDPQETQYF.

This clonotype has a count of ten or more. The V gene is TRBV27, the J gene TRBJ1-4, with 9 bases matching TRBD1. The CDR3 sequence is 15 residues long. With V trimmed by 1 base and J by 11 bases, 8 bases remained unmatched. CDR1 is MNHEY, CDR2 SMNVEV, per germline (reference sequence). Written as DNA, the CDR3 is TGTGCCAGCAGTTTATGGGGACAGGGCGAGGGGAAACTGTTTTTT. Its protein product is CASSLWGQGEGKLFF.

There are many counts of this clonotype. V and J are TRBV7-9 and TRBJ2-7; 8 bases match TRBD1. CDR1 and CDR2 from the germline V gene are SEHNR and FQNEAQ (reference sequence). The CDR3 is made up of 14 amino acids. V trimming: 5 bases; J trimming: 3 bases; junction bases outside the gene matches: 6. CDR3 nucleotides: TGTGCCAGCAGCAGGGGACAGGTCTACTACGAGCAGTACTTC. Protein: CASSRGQVYYEQYF. The full variable domain, its missing parts supplied by reference TRBV7-9 and TRBJ2-7, is DTGVSQNPRHKITKRGQNVTFRCDPISEHNRLYWYRQTLGQGPEFLTYFQNEAQLEKSRLLSDRFSAERPKGSFSTLEIQRTEQGDSAMYLCASSRGQVYYEQYFGPGTRLTVT.

This clonotype was observed a handful of times. The chain carries TRBV7-9 and TRBJ2-6; possible D gene TRBD2, 5 bases. Germline V gene sequence: CDR1 SEHNR, CDR2 FQNEAQ (reference sequence). The ends were cut back, 2 bases at V and 0 bases at J, with 8 bases in the middle. The CDR3 sequence is 16 residues long. CDR3 DNA sequence: TGTGCCAGCAGCTTACGCGGGCGCTCTGGGGCCAACGTCCTGACTTTC. This translates into CASSLRGRSGANVLTF.

Ten or more counts support this clonotype. The chain recombines TRBV28 with TRBJ2-5; 9 bases agree with TRBD1. CDR1 is MDHEN, CDR2 SYDVKM, per germline. The length of the CDR3 is 16 residues. Unmatched junction bases numbered 5, after V lost 1 base and J lost 2 bases. CDR3 residues: CASSLSGQGKQETQYF. DNA of the CDR3: TGTGCCAGCAGTTTATCGGGACAGGGTAAACAAGAGACCCAGTACTTC.

At least ten counts were recorded for this clonotype. V and J are TRBV6-2 or TRBV6-3 and TRBJ2-7; no firm D call. Germline lookup yields CDR1 MNHEY and CDR2 SVGEGT. The CDR3 loop spans 14 amino acids. Deletions cut 6 bases from V and 6 bases from J, with 18 bases between. The CDR3 loop reads CASSAKRPIIEQYF. The CDR3 DNA sequence: TGTGCCAGCAGCGCAAAAAGACCGATTATCGAGCAGTACTTC.

CDR3 protein: CASSYRGGPGELFF. DNA of the CDR3: TGTGCCAGCAGTTACCGAGGCGGACCCGGGGAGCTGTTTTTT. This chain uses TRBV6-2 or TRBV6-3 with TRBJ2-2; D is unresolved. Germline CDR1 is MNHEY and CDR2 is SVGEGT. The CDR3 covers 14 residues. The V end lost 2 bases, the J end lost 6 bases, and 10 bases lay between the germline ends.

The CDR3: CSVGLGDLLNTEAFF. The CDR3 DNA reads as TGCAGCGTTGGATTAGGGGACCTTTTGAACACTGAAGCTTTCTTT. V and J are TRBV29-1 and TRBJ1-1, with D perhaps matching TRBD1 (5 bases). Per the germline V gene, CDR1 is SQVTM and CDR2 is ANQGSEA. V lost 4 bases and J 0 bases, leaving 15 bases between the germline ends. This CDR3 has 15 residues. The whole variable domain, remainder taken from reference TRBV29-1 and TRBJ1-1, is SAVISQKPSRDICQRGTSLTIQCQVDSQVTMMFWYRQQPGQSLTLIATANQGSEATYESGFVIDKFPISRPNLTFSTLTVSNMSPEDSSIYLCSVGLGDLLNTEAFFGQGTRLTVV.

This clonotype was recorded a few times. V is TRBV28 and J is TRBJ1-5; D gene unclear. V lost 6 bases to trimming and J lost 2 bases, with 20 bases between them. The CDR3 sequence is 17 residues long. Germline V gives CDR1 MDHEN, CDR2 SYDVKM. The CDR3 DNA reads TGTGCCAGCAGAAAAATATTCCCCGTTTCGGGCAATCAGCCCCAGCATTTT. Residues: CASRKIFPVSGNQPQHF.

At least ten counts were recorded for this clonotype. This chain uses TRBV2 with TRBJ2-2, with TRBD2 identical over 12 bases. CDR3 length: 19 amino acids. Germline CDR1 and CDR2: SNHLY and FYNNEI. V trimming: 4 bases; J trimming: 5 bases; junction bases outside the gene matches: 14. The CDR3 loop reads CASSGSSRLAGVGTGELFF. The CDR3 DNA follows: TGTGCCAGCAGTGGTAGCTCGAGACTAGCGGGAGTGGGGACCGGGGAGCTGTTTTTT. The full variable domain, rest sourced from reference TRBV2 and TRBJ2-2, is EPEVTQTPSHQVTQMGQEVILRCVPISNHLYFYWYRQILGQKVEFLVSFYNNEISEKSEIFDDQFSVERPDGSNFTLKIRSTKLEDSAMYFCASSGSSRLAGVGTGELFFGEGSRLTVL.

CDR3 loop: CASSYSGSLGTGELFF. The CDR3 bases are TGTGCCAGCAGCTATAGCGGGAGCCTAGGCACCGGGGAGCTGTTTTTT. This chain connects TRBV7-9 to TRBJ2-2, with TRBD2 matching over 9 bases. Germline V gene lookup returns CDR1 SEHNR and CDR2 FQNEAQ (reference sequence). With 4 bases clipped from V and 4 bases from J, the junction kept 7 bases outside the gene matches. This CDR3 has 16 amino acids.

This chain uses TRBV7-9 with TRBJ2-2, with 7 positions matching TRBD1. The germline gives CDR1 SEHNR, CDR2 FQNEAQ (reference sequence). Unmatched junction bases numbered 3, after V lost 4 bases and J lost 4 bases. CDR3 length: 14 residues. The CDR3 DNA reads TGTGCCAGCAGCTCGGGACAGACCACCGGGGAGCTGTTTTTT. This sequence encodes CASSSGQTTGELFF.

This clonotype showed up many times. The chain couples TRBV2 to TRBJ2-7, with a possible D match to TRBD2 (5 bases). V lost 3 bases and J 1 base, leaving 10 bases between the germline ends. The germline V gene has CDR1 SNHLY and CDR2 FYNNEI. The CDR3 extends over 14 amino acids. DNA of the CDR3: TGTGCCAGCAGTGAGAACCCGGGGTCCTACGAGCAGTACTTC. This sequence encodes CASSENPGSYEQYF. The complete variable domain, with remaining parts taken from reference TRBV2 and TRBJ2-7, reads EPEVTQTPSHQVTQMGQEVILRCVPISNHLYFYWYRQILGQKVEFLVSFYNNEISEKSEIFDDQFSVERPDGSNFTLKIRSTKLEDSAMYFCASSENPGSYEQYFGPGTRLTVT.

This clonotype showed up just a few times. The genes are TRBV7-3 and TRBJ2-2, with D possibly being TRBD2 (5 bases). V lost 5 bases and J 7 bases, leaving 14 bases between the germline ends. The CDR3 contains 14 residues. The germline CDR1 and CDR2 sequences are SGHTA and FQGTGA. The CDR3 is CASSLNAGHGELFF. DNA for the CDR3: TGTGCCAGCAGCCTCAATGCGGGCCACGGGGAGCTGTTTTTT.

The chain uses TRBV19 and TRBJ2-2, with 13 bases fitting TRBD2. The J segment lost 5 bases and the V segment lost 6 bases, leaving 12 bases of the junction unmatched. The CDR3 totals 18 residues. Germline values: CDR1 LNHDA, CDR2 SQIVND (reference sequence). Here the CDR3 DNA reads TGTGCCAGTAGCCCGTTGGGGACTAGCGGGAAGACGACCGGGGAGCTGTTTTTT. Protein sequence: CASSPLGTSGKTTGELFF.

The CDR3 sequence is CSARDYRAPYEQYF. In nucleotides, the CDR3 is TGCAGTGCTAGAGATTACAGGGCCCCCTACGAGCAGTACTTC. This chain connects TRBV20-1 to TRBJ2-7, with D possibly being TRBD1 (6 bases). Germline V gene lookup returns CDR1 DFQATT and CDR2 SNEGSKA (reference sequence). The CDR3 is 14 amino acids. Trimming left V 0 bases short and J 2 bases short, with 11 bases between.